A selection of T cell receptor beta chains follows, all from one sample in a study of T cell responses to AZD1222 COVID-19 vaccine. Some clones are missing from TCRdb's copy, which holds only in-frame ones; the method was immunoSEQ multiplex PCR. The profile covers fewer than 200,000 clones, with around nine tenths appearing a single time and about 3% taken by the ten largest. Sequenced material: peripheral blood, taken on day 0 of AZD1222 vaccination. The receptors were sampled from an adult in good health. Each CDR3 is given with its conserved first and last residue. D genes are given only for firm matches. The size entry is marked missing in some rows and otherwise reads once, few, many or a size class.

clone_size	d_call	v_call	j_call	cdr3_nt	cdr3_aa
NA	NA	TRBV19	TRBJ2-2	TGTGCCAGTAAGGACCGGGACATGAACACCGGGGAGCTGTTTTTT	CASKDRDMNTGELFF
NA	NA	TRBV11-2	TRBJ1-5	TGTGCCAGCAGCTTAGCTCCTAATCAGCCCCAGCATTTT	CASSLAPNQPQHF
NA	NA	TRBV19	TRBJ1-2	TGTGCCAGTAGTCCGTGGGGTGGGGATGGCTACACCTTC	CASSPWGGDGYTF
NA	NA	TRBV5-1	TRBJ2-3	TGCGCCGGCAGCCAGGACCCTACAGATACGCAGTATTTT	CAGSQDPTDTQYF
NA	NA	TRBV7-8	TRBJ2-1	TGTGCCAGCAGCTTAGCCGGCAGGTCAGGCTCCTACAATGAGCAGTTCTTC	CASSLAGRSGSYNEQFF
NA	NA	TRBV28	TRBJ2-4	TGTGCCAGCAGCCGAGCCTTTGAGGGAAACATTCAGTACTTC	CASSRAFEGNIQYF
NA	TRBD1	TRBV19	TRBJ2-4	TGTGCCAGTAGCCTGGGACAGACGCTAGCCAAAAACATTCAGTACTTC	CASSLGQTLAKNIQYF
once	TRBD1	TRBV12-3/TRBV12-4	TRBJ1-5	TGTGCCAGCTCGACAGGGGACAATCAGCCCCAGCATTTT	CASSTGDNQPQHF
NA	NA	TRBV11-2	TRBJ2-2	TGTGCCAGCAGCTTAGATAAGGGGAACACCGGGGAGCTGTTTTTT	CASSLDKGNTGELFF
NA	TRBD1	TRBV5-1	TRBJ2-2	TGCGCCAGCAGCCTTACAGGGGAAAGATTCGCCGGGGAGCTGTTTTTT	CASSLTGERFAGELFF
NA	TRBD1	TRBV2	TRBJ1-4	TGTGCCAGCAGTGCTGTGACAGGGATTCTAACTAATGAAAAACTGTTTTTT	CASSAVTGILTNEKLFF
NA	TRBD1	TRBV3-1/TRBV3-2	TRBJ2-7	TGTGCCAGCAGCCAGACAGGGACCTACGAGCAGTACTTC	CASSQTGTYEQYF
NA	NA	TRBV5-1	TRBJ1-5	TGCGCCAGCAGCTTGGATGGCAATCAGCCCCAGCATTTT	CASSLDGNQPQHF
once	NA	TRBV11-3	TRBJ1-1	TGTGCCAGCAGCTACACACAGGGTCCCCGAAACACTGAAGCTTTCTTT	CASSYTQGPRNTEAFF
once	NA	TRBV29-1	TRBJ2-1	TGCAGCGCTAGAATGGGGGCCGAGCAGTTCTTC	CSARMGAEQFF
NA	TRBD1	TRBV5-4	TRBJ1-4	TGTGCCAGCAGCCGCGGGACAGACACTAATGAAAAACTGTTTTTT	CASSRGTDTNEKLFF
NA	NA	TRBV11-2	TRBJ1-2	TGTGCCAGCAGCTCTTCCGGGACGGACTACACCTTC	CASSSSGTDYTF
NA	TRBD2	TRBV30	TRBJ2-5	TGTGCCTGGAGTACTGGGACTAGCGGGGGTGAGACCCAGTACTTC	CAWSTGTSGGETQYF
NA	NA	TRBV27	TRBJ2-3	TGTGCCAGCAGCCTTCTGGGGGCGGGTTCGGATACGCAGTATTTT	CASSLLGAGSDTQYF
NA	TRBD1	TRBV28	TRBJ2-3	TGTGCCAGCAGTTTGCCTTCCGGGACAGCCACAGATACGCAGTATTTT	CASSLPSGTATDTQYF
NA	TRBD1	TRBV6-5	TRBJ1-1	TGTGCCAGCATCGAGGCAGGGGGCTATGACACTGAAGCTTTCTTT	CASIEAGGYDTEAFF
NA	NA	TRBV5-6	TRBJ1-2	TGTGCCAGCGGAGAAGGAGTTAACTATGGCTACACCTTC	CASGEGVNYGYTF
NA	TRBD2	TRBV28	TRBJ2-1	TGTGCCAGTCAACCTAGCGGGACCAGGATGGATGAGCAGTTCTTC	CASQPSGTRMDEQFF
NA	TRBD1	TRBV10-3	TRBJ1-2	TGTGCCATCAGTGAACAGGGGGCCAACTATGGCTACACCTTC	CAISEQGANYGYTF
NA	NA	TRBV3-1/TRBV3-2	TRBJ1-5	TGTGCCAGCAGCCAAGATTGGGGGGTTTCTCAGCCCCAGCATTTT	CASSQDWGVSQPQHF
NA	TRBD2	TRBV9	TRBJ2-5	TGTGCCAGCAGCGTAGACCCGGGACTAGCGGGGGGGATAAAAGAGACCCAGTACTTC	CASSVDPGLAGGIKETQYF
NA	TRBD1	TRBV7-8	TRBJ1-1	TGTGCCAGCAGCTTATATCAGGGGGCCGCTGAAGCTTTCTTT	CASSLYQGAAEAFF
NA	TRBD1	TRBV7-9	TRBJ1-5	TGTGCCAGCAGCTCCGGGACAGACAAATCGCCCCAGCATTTT	CASSSGTDKSPQHF
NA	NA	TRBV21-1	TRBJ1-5	TGTGCCAGCAGCAAGGACACCAGGGGCAATCAGCCCCAGCATTTT	CASSKDTRGNQPQHF
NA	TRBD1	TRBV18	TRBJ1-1	TGTGCCAGCTCACCGAGGACAGGGATAGAGGAGAACACTGAAGCTTTCTTT	CASSPRTGIEENTEAFF
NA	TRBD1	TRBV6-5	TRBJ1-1	TGTGCCAGCAGTTACGGGGCTGACAGGGGCAGTGAAGCTTTCTTT	CASSYGADRGSEAFF
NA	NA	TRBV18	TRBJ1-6	TGTGCCAGCGCTATGATTAGCTCCTATAATTCACCCCTCCACTTT	CASAMISSYNSPLHF
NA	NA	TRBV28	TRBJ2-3	TGTGCCAGCAGTCTTCCAGATACGCAGTATTTT	CASSLPDTQYF
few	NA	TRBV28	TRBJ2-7	TGTGCCAGCAGCCCAGGACAGACCTACGAGCAGTACTTC	CASSPGQTYEQYF
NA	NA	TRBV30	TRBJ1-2	TGTGCCTGGAGTGTACAACCGGGGAACCGAGGCTACACCTTC	CAWSVQPGNRGYTF
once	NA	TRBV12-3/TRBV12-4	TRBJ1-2	TGTGCCAGCAGTCTACTCGGTGGCTACACCTTC	CASSLLGGYTF
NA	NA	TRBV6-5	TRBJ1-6	TGTGCCAGCAGTTACTGGGGGGGGGATTGGAATTCACCCCTCCACTTT	CASSYWGGDWNSPLHF
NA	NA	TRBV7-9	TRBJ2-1	TGTGCCAGCAGCTCGGACGGCTCCTACAATGAGCAGTTCTTC	CASSSDGSYNEQFF
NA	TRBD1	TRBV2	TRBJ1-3	TGTGCCAGTCCCGGGACAGGCTCTGGAAACACCATATATTTT	CASPGTGSGNTIYF
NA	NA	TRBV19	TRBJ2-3	TGTGCCAGTAGTACGGGCCTTGAGCGCACAGATACGCAGTATTTT	CASSTGLERTDTQYF
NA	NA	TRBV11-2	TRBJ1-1	TGTGCCAGCAGCTTAATTACGAGGAAGGCGAACACTGAAGCTTTCTTT	CASSLITRKANTEAFF
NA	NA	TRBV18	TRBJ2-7	TGTGCCAGCTCACCAAAGGGCCGAAACTACGAGCAGTACTTC	CASSPKGRNYEQYF
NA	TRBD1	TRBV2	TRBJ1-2	TGTGCCAGCACTCTTACCCGGGACAGGTATGGCTACACCTTC	CASTLTRDRYGYTF
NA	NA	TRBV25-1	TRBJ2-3	TGTGCCAGCAGTGCGACTAGCACAGATACGCAGTATTTT	CASSATSTDTQYF
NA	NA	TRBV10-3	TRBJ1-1	TGTGCCATCAGTGAGGAGGGGAAACAGGGCATGATGAACACTGAAGCTTTCTTT	CAISEEGKQGMMNTEAFF
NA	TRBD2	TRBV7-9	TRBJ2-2	TGTGCCAGCAGCAAAGGACTAGCGGGAGCGTATAGCACCGGGGAGCTGTTTTTT	CASSKGLAGAYSTGELFF
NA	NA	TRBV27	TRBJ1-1	TGTGCCAGCAGTTCCCCAGGGGATCCAATGAACACTGAAGCTTTCTTT	CASSSPGDPMNTEAFF
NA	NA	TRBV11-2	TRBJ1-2	TGTGCCAGCAGCTTGGGAGCTGACTACGGCTACACCTTC	CASSLGADYGYTF
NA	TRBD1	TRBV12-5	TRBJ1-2	TGTGCTAGTGGTTCCGGGACAGCTTATGGCTACACCTTC	CASGSGTAYGYTF
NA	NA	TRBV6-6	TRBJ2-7	TGTGCCAGCAGTTACGAGCGGCGGGAGTACTTC	CASSYERREYF
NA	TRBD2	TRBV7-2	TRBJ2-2	TGTGCCAGCAGCTTAGCAGCGGGAGGTTCCGGGGAGCTGTTTTTT	CASSLAAGGSGELFF
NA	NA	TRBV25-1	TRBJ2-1	TGTGCCAGCAGCCTCCACCGAGATGAGCAGTTCTTC	CASSLHRDEQFF
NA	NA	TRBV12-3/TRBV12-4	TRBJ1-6	TGTGCCAGTAAGACAGCTTATAATTCACCCCTCCACTTT	CASKTAYNSPLHF